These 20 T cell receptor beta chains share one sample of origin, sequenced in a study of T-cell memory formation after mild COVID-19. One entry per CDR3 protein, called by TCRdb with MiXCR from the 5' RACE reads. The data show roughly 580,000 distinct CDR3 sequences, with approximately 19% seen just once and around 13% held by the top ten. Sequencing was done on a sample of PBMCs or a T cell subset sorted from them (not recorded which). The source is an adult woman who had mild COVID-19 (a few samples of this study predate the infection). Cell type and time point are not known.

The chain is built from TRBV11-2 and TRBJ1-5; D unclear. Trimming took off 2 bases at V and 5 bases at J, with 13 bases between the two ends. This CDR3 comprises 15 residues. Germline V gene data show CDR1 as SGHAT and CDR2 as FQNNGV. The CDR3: CASSLSPRSDQPQHF. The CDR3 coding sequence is TGTGCCAGCAGCTTAAGCCCCAGGTCCGATCAGCCCCAGCATTTT.

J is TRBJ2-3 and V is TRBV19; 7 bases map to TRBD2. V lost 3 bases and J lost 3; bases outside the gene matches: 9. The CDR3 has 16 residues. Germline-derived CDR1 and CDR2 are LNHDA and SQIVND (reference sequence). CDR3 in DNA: TGTGCCAGTAGTATCCAGGGCGGGAGCGGTACAGATACGCAGTATTTT. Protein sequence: CASSIQGGSGTDTQYF.

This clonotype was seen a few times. CDR3 sequence (DNA): TGTGCCACCAGTGATCCCAGGACAGGGGACCAGCCCCAGCATTTT. This translates into CATSDPRTGDQPQHF. The chain uses TRBV24-1 and TRBJ1-5; TRBD1 matches 9 bases. Trimming took 3 bases from V and 7 from J; bases not matched to a gene: 6. CDR3 length: 15 amino acids. Germline CDR1 and CDR2: KGHDR and SFDVKD.

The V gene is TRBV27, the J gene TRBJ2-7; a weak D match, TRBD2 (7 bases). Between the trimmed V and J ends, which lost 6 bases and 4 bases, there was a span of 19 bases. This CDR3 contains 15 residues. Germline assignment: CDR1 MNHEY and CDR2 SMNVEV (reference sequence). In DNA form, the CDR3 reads TGTGCCAGCAGGACCCGGGGCGGGGGCCCTTACGAGCAGTACTTC. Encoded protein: CASRTRGGGPYEQYF.

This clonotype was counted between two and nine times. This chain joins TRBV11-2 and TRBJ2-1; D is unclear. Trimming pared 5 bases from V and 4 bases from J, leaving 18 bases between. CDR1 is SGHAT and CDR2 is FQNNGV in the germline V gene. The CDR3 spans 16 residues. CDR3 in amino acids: CASSLPMLSTYNEQFF. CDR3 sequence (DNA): TGTGCCAGCAGCCTCCCTATGCTATCCACATACAATGAGCAGTTCTTC.

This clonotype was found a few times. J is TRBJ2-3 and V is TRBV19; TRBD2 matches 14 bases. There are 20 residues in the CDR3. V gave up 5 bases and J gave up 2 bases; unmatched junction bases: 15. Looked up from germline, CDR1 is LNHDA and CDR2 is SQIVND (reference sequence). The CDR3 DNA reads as TGTGCCAGTAGTCGTCCGACTAGCGGGAGGGCCTTCACCATCACAGATACGCAGTATTTT. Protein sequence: CASSRPTSGRAFTITDTQYF.

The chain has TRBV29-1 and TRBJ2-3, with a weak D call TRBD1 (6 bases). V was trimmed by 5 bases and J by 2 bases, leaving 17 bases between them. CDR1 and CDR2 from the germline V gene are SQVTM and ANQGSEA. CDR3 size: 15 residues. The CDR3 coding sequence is TGCAGCGTTCTTCTCCCCAGGGGTACCACAGATACGCAGTATTTT. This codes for CSVLLPRGTTDTQYF.

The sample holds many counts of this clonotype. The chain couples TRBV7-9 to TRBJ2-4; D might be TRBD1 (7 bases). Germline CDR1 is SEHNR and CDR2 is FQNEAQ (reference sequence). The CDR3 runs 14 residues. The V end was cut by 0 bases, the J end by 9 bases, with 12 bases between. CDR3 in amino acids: CASSLAEGAGIQYF. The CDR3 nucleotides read TGTGCCAGCAGCTTAGCGGAGGGGGCCGGCATTCAGTACTTC.

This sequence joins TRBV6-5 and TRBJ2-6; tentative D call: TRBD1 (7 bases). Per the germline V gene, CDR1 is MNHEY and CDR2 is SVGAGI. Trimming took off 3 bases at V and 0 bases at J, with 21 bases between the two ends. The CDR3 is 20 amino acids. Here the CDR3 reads CASSYLATGMKVSGANVLTF. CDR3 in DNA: TGTGCCAGCAGTTATCTAGCGACAGGGATGAAAGTCTCTGGGGCCAACGTCCTGACTTTC.

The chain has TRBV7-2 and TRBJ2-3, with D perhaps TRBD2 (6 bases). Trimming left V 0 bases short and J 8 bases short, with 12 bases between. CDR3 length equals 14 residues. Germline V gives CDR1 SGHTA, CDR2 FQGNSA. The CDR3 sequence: CASSLAGVGGTQYF. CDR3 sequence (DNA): TGTGCCAGCAGCTTAGCGGGAGTCGGGGGTACGCAGTATTTT.

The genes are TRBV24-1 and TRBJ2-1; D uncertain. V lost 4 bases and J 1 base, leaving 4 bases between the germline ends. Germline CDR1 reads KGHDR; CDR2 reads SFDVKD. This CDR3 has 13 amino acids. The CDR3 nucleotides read TGTGCCACCAGTGACCAATCCTACAATGAGCAGTTCTTC. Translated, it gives CATSDQSYNEQFF.

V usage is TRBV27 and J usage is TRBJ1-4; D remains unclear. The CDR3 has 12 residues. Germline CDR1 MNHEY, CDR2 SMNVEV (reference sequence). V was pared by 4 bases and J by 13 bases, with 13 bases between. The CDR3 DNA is TGTGCCAGCAGTTCTCCTAGAGGGAGACTGTTTTTT. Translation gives CASSSPRGRLFF.

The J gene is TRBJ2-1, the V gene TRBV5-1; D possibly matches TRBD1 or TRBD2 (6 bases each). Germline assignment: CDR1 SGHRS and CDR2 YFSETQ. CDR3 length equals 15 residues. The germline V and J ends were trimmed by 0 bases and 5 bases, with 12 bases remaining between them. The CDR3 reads CASSLGWGADNEQFF. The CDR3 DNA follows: TGCGCCAGCAGCTTGGGATGGGGGGCCGACAATGAGCAGTTCTTC.

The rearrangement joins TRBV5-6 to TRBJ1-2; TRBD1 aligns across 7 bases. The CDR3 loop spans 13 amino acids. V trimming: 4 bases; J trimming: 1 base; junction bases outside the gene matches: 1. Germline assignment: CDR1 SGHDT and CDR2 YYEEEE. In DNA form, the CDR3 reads TGTGCCAGCAGCCACAGGGGTAACTATGGCTACACCTTC. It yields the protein CASSHRGNYGYTF.

CDR3 in DNA: TGTGCCAGCAGTGGTCCGGGACAGGGTCGACAAGAGACCCAGTACTTC. Residues: CASSGPGQGRQETQYF. The chain is built from TRBV27 and TRBJ2-5; 9 bases are shared with TRBD1. This CDR3 is 16 amino acids long. Germline CDR1 is MNHEY and CDR2 is SMNVEV (reference sequence). Trimming took 5 bases from V and 2 from J; bases not matched to a gene: 9.

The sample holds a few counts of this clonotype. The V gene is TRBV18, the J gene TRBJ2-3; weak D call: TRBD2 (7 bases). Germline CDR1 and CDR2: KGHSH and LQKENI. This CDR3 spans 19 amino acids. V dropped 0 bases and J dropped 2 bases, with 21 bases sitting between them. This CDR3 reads CASSPPERVRRGLTDTQYF. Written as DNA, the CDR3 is TGTGCCAGCTCACCACCGGAACGGGTTCGGCGGGGGCTCACAGATACGCAGTATTTT.

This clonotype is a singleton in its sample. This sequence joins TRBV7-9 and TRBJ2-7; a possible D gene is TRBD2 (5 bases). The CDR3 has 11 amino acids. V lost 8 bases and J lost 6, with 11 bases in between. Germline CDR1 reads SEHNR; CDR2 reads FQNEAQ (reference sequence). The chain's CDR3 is CASLGEGEQYF. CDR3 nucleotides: TGTGCCAGCTTGGGCGAGGGCGAGCAGTACTTC.

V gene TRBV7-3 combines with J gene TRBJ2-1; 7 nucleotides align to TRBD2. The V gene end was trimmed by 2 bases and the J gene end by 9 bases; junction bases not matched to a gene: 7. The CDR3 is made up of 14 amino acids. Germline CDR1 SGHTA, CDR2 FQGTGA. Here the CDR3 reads CASSLAGRGGEQFF. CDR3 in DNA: TGTGCCAGCAGCTTAGCGGGGAGGGGAGGTGAGCAGTTCTTC.

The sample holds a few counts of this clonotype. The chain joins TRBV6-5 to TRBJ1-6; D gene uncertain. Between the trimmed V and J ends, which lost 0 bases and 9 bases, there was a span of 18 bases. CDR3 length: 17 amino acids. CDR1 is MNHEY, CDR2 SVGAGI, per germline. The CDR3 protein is CASSYSRAGSSFSPLHF. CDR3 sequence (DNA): TGTGCCAGCAGTTACTCGAGGGCGGGGAGTAGCTTTTCACCCCTCCACTTT.

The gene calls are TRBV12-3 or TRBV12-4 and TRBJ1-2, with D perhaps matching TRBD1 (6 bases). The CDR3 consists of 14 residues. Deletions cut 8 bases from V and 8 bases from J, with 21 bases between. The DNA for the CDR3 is TGTGCCAGCCATCCCGACCCAGGGGCGGCGGGCTACACCTTC. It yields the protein CASHPDPGAAGYTF.